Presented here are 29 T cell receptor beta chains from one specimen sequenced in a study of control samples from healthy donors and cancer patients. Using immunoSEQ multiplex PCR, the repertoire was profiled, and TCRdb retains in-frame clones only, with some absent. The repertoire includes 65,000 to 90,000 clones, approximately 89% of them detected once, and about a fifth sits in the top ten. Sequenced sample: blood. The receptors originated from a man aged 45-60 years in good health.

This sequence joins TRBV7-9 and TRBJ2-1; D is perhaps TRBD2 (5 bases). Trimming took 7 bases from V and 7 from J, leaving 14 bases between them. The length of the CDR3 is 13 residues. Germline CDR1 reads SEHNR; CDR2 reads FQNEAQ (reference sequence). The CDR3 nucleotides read TGTGCCAGCAACCGAGGACGGGGTAATGAGCAGTTCTTC. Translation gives CASNRGRGNEQFF.

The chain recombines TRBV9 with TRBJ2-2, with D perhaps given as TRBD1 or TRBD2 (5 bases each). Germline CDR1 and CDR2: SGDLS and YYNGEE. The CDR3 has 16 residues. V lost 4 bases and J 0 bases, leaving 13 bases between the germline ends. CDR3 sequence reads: CASSPRGDSNTGELFF. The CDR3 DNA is TGTGCCAGCAGCCCAAGGGGAGACTCGAACACCGGGGAGCTGTTTTTT.

CDR3 bases: TGTGCCAGCAGCTTAACCGGGCAGTCGACTGAAGCTTTCTTT. Translation: CASSLTGQSTEAFF. The chain is built from TRBV7-3 and TRBJ1-1; D ambiguous. This CDR3 has 14 amino acids. In germline, CDR1 is SGHTA, CDR2 FQGTGA. Trimming shortened V by 0 bases and J by 5 bases, and 10 bases separated the two germline ends.

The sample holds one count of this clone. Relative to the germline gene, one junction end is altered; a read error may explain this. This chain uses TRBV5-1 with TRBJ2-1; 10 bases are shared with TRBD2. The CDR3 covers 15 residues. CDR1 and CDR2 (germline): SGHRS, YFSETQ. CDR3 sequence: CASSGSGGLYSEQFF. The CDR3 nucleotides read TGCGCCAGCAGCGGTAGCGGGGGGCTTTACAGTGAGCAGTTCTTC.

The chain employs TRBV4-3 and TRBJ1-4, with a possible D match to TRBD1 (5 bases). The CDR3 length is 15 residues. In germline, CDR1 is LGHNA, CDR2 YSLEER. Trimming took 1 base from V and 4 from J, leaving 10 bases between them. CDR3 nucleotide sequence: TGCGCCAGCAGCCAAGTGGGGCAGAATAATGAAAAACTGTTTTTT. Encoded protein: CASSQVGQNNEKLFF.

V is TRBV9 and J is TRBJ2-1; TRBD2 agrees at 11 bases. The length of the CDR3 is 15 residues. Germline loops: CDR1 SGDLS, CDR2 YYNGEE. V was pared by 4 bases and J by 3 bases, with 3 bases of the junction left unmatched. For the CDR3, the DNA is TGTGCCAGCAGCCAGGGACTAGCGGTCTACAATGAGCAGTTCTTC. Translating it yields CASSQGLAVYNEQFF.

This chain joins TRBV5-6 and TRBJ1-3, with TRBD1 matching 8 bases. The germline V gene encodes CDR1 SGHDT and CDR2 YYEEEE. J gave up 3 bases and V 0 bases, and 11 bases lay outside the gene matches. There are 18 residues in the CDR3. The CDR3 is CASSLVIRGRLDGNTIYF. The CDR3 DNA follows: TGTGCCAGCAGCTTGGTGATCAGGGGGCGCCTAGATGGAAACACCATATATTTT. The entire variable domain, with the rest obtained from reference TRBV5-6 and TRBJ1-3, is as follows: DAGVTQSPTHLIKTRGQQVTLRCSPKSGHDTVSWYQQALGQGPQFIFQYYEEEERQRGNFPDRFSGHQFPNYSSELNVNALLLGDSALYLCASSLVIRGRLDGNTIYFGEGSWLTVV.

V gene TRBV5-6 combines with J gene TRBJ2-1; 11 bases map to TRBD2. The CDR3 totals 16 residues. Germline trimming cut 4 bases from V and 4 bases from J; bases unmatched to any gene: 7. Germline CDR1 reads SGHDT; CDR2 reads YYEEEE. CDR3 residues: CASSAGLAGIYNEQFF. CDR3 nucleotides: TGTGCCAGCAGCGCCGGACTAGCGGGTATTTACAATGAGCAGTTCTTC.

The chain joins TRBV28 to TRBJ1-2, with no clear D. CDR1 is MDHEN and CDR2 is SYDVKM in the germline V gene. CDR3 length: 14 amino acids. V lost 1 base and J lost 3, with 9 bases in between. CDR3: CASSLSSAYYGYTF. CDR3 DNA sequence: TGTGCCAGCAGTTTATCATCGGCATACTATGGCTACACCTTC.

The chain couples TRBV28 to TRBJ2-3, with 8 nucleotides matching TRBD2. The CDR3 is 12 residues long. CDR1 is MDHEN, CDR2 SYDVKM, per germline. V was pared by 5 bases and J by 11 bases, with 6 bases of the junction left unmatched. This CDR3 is CASSLGTREQYF. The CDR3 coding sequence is TGTGCCAGCAGTCTTGGGACTAGGGAGCAGTATTTT.

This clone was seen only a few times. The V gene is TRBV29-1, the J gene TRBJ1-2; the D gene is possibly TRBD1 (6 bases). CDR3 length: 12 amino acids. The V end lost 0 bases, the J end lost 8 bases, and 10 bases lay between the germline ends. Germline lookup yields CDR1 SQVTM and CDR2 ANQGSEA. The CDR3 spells CSVEDGGHGYTF. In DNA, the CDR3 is TGCAGCGTTGAAGATGGGGGGCACGGCTACACCTTC.

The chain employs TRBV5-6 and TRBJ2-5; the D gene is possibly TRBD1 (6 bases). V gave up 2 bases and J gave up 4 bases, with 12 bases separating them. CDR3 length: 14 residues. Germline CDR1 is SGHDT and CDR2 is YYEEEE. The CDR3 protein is CASSFGTIGETQYF. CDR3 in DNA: TGTGCCAGCAGCTTTGGGACAATCGGAGAGACCCAGTACTTC.

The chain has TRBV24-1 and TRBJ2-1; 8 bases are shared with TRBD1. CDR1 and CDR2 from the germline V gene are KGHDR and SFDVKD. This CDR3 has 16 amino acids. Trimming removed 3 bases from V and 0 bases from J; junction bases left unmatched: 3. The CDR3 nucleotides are TGTGCCACCAGTGATCAGGGGGCCAGCTCCTACAATGAGCAGTTCTTC. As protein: CATSDQGASSYNEQFF.

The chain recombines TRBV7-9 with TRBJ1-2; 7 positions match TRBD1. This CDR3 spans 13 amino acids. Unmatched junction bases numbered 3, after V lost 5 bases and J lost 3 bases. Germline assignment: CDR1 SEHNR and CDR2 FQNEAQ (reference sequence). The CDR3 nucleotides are TGTGCCAGCAGCAGGGACAGTTACTATGGCTACACCTTC. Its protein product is CASSRDSYYGYTF.

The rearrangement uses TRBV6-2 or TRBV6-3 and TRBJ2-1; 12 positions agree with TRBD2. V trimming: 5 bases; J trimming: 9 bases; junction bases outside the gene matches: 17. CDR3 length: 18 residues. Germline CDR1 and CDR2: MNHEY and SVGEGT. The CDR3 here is CASSPGTAASGRALEQFF. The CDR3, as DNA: TGTGCCAGCAGTCCCGGGACGGCGGCTAGCGGGAGGGCACTTGAGCAGTTCTTC.

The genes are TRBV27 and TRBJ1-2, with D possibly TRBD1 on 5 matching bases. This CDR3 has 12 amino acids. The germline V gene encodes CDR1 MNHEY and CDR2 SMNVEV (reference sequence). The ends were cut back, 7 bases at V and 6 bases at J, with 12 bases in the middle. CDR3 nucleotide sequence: TGTGCCAGCAAGTCAGGGTATCATGGCTACACCTTC. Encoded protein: CASKSGYHGYTF.

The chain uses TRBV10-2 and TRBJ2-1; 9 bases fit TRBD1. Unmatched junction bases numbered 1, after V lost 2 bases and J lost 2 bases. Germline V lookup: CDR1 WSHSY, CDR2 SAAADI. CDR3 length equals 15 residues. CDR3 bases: TGCGCCAGCAGTGAGAGGGACAGGGCCTACAATGAGCAGTTCTTC. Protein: CASSERDRAYNEQFF.

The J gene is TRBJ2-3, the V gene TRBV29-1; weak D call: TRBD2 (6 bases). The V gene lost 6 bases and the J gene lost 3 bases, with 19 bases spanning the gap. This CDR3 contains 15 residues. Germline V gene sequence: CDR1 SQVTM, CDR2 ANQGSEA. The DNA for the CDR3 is TGCAGCGTGGCCCGGGGGACGTTGGGGACAGATACGCAGTATTTT. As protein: CSVARGTLGTDTQYF.

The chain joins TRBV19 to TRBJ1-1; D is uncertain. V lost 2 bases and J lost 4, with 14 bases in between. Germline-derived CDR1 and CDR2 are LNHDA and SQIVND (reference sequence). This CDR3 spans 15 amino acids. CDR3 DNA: TGTGCCAGTAGTATATCGGAAGTGGCAGCCACTGAAGCTTTCTTT. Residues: CASSISEVAATEAFF.

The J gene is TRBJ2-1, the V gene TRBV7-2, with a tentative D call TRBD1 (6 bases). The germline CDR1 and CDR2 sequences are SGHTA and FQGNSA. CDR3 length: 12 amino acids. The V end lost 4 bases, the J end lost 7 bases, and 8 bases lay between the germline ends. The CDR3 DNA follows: TGTGCCAGCAGCTCAAGGGGGAATGAGCAGTTCTTC. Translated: CASSSRGNEQFF.

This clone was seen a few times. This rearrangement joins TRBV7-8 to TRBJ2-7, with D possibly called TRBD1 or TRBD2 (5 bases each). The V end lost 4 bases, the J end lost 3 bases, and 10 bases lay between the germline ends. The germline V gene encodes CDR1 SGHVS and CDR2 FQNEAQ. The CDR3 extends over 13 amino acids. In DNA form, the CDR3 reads TGTGCCAGCAGCTCCGGGGCCTACTACGAGCAGTACTTC. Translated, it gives CASSSGAYYEQYF. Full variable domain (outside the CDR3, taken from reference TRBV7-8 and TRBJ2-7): GAGVSQSPRYKVAKRGQDVALRCDPISGHVSLFWYQQALGQGPEFLTYFQNEAQLDKSGLPSDRFFAERPEGSVSTLKIQRTQQEDSAVYLCASSSGAYYEQYFGPGTRLTVT.

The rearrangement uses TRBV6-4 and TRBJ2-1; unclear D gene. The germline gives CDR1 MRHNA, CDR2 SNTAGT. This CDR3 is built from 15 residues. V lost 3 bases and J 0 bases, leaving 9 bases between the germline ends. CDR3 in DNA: TGTGCCAGCAGTGAGGACCCGAGCTCCTACAATGAGCAGTTCTTC. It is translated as CASSEDPSSYNEQFF.

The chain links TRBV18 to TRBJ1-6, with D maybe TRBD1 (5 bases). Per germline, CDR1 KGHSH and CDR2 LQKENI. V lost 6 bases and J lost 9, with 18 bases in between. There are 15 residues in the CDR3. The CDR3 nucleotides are TGTGCCAGCTCGCCCGACGGGCAGGGAGGTTCACCCCTCCACTTT. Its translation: CASSPDGQGGSPLHF.

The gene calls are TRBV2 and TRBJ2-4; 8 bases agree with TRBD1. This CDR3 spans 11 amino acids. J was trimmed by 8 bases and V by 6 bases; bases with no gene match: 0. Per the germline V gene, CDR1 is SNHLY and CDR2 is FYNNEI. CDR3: CASRTGDIQYF. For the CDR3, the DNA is TGTGCCAGCAGGACAGGGGACATTCAGTACTTC.

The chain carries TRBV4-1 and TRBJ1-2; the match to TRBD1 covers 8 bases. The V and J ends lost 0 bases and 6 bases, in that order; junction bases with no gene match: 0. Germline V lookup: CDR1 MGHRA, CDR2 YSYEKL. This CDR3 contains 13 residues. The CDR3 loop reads CASSQEQGDGYTF. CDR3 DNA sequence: TGCGCCAGCAGCCAAGAACAGGGGGATGGCTACACCTTC.

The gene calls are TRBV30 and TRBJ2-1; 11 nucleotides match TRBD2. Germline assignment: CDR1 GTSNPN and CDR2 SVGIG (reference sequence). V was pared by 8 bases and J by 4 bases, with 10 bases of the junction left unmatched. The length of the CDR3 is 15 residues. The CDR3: CAGKPSGRPYNEQFF. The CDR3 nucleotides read TGTGCCGGAAAGCCTAGCGGGAGGCCGTACAATGAGCAGTTCTTC.

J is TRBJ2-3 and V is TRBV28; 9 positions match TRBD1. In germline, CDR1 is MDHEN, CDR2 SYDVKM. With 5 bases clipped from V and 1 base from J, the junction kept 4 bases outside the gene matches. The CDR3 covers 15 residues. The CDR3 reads CASSEDRGGTDTQYF. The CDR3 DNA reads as TGTGCCAGCAGTGAAGACAGGGGGGGCACAGATACGCAGTATTTT.

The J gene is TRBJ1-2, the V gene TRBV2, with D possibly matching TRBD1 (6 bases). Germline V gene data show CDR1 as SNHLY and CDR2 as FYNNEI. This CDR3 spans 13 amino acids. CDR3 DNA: TGTGCGGGGGAGACAGGAATTAACTATGGCTACACCTTC. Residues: CAGETGINYGYTF.

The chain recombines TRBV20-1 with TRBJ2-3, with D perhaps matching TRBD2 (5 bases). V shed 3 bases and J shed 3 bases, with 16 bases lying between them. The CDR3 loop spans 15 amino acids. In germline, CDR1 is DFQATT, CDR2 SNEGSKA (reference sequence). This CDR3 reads CSASWATSGTDTQYF. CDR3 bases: TGCAGTGCTAGTTGGGCTACCTCGGGGACAGATACGCAGTATTTT.